What follows are 18 T cell receptor beta chains derived from one specimen sequenced in a study of control samples from healthy donors and cancer patients. Measured with immunoSEQ multiplex PCR; TCRdb has only the in-frame clones, and not every one. The sample lists some 97,000 clones, roughly 87% occurring once. The sample was blood. These receptors came from a woman in her forties or fifties in good health.

The chain links TRBV7-3 to TRBJ2-7; D is uncertain. Deletions cut 2 bases from V and 6 bases from J, with 11 bases between. The CDR3 has 13 amino acids. Germline loops: CDR1 SGHTA, CDR2 FQGTGA. The CDR3 DNA reads as TGTGCCAGCAGCTTAGTCGTAGCTGCCGAGCAGTACGTC. Translated, it gives CASSLVVAAEQYV.

The chain employs TRBV7-3 and TRBJ1-2; D unresolved. Between the trimmed V and J ends, which lost 0 bases and 7 bases, there was a span of 9 bases. Germline V gene sequence: CDR1 SGHTA, CDR2 FQGTGA. CDR3 length: 13 amino acids. CDR3 coding DNA: TGTGCCAGCAGCTTAACGCCCCAGGTTGGCTACACCTTC. It is translated as CASSLTPQVGYTF.

The chain has TRBV18 and TRBJ2-3; no clear D gene. Trimming shortened V by 0 bases and J by 2 bases, and 9 bases separated the two germline ends. This CDR3 is 15 amino acids long. The germline CDR1 and CDR2 sequences are KGHSH and LQKENI. The CDR3 DNA sequence: TGTGCCAGCTCACCACCCGGGTCCTTCACAGATACGCAGTATTTT. As protein: CASSPPGSFTDTQYF.

This chain uses TRBV2 with TRBJ2-6, with D perhaps matching TRBD2 (6 bases). V lost 8 bases and J lost 0, with 14 bases in between. This CDR3 is built from 16 residues. Germline V gene data show CDR1 as SNHLY and CDR2 as FYNNEI. The CDR3 DNA reads as TGTGCCAGCCGGGGCGGGGTTGGCTCTGGGGCCAACGTCCTGACTTTC. Translating it yields CASRGGVGSGANVLTF.

The chain combines TRBV7-9 with TRBJ1-1; D is unclear. Germline lookup yields CDR1 SEHNR and CDR2 FQNEAQ (reference sequence). V dropped 1 base and J dropped 1 base, with 16 bases sitting between them. The length of the CDR3 is 17 residues. The CDR3 region is CASSLGTVRETNTEAFF. In DNA, the CDR3 is TGTGCCAGCAGCTTAGGTACGGTAAGGGAGACGAACACTGAAGCTTTCTTT.

J is TRBJ2-1 and V is TRBV11-2; 7 nucleotides match TRBD1. Germline lookup yields CDR1 SGHAT and CDR2 FQNNGV. V shed 5 bases, J shed 0 bases, and the junction held 7 bases outside the gene matches. There are 16 residues in the CDR3. In nucleotides, the CDR3 is TGTGCCAGCAGCACCAGGACAGGATCCTCCTACAATGAGCAGTTCTTC. This gives the protein CASSTRTGSSYNEQFF. The full variable domain, in which reference TRBV11-2 and TRBJ2-1 provide the parts outside the CDR3, is EAGVAQSPRYKIIEKRQSVAFWCNPISGHATLYWYQQILGQGPKLLIQFQNNGVVDDSQLPKDRFSAERLKGVDSTLKIQPAKLEDSAVYLCASSTRTGSSYNEQFFGPGTRLTVL.

V gene TRBV15 combines with J gene TRBJ2-2; D is unclear. Germline V gene sequence: CDR1 LNHNV, CDR2 YYDKDF (reference sequence). This CDR3 is built from 14 residues. V gave up 4 bases and J gave up 1 base, with 7 bases separating them. CDR3 residues: CATSNRRNTGELFF. The CDR3 DNA follows: TGTGCCACCAGCAACCGCCGGAACACCGGGGAGCTGTTTTTT.

The gene calls are TRBV5-1 and TRBJ2-6; D may be TRBD1 (5 bases). The V gene's germline CDR1 is SGHRS and CDR2 YFSETQ. The CDR3 extends over 19 amino acids. V lost 5 bases to trimming and J lost 0 bases, with 21 bases between them. CDR3 bases: TGCGCCAGCAGTTTGCAAAGGGCAGGGATTTTCTCTGGGGCCAACGTCCTGACTTTC. Amino acids: CASSLQRAGIFSGANVLTF.

The J gene is TRBJ1-2, the V gene TRBV4-1, with a weak D call TRBD1 (6 bases). The CDR3 runs to 17 residues. The V gene's germline CDR1 is MGHRA and CDR2 YSYEKL. V lost 0 bases to trimming and J lost 3 bases, with 17 bases between them. The CDR3 region has the DNA TGCGCCAGCAGCCAAGATGTAAGGGAGGGGGTTGACTATGGCTACACCTTC. Translated, it gives CASSQDVREGVDYGYTF.

The chain uses TRBV6-2 or TRBV6-3 and TRBJ2-1; 11 bases line up with TRBD2. Germline V gene data show CDR1 as MNHEY and CDR2 as SVGEGT. The CDR3 consists of 16 residues. Trimming cost V 2 bases and J 10 bases; bases outside gene matches: 10. The CDR3 protein is CASSYRPTVAGGEQFF. CDR3 bases: TGTGCCAGCAGTTACCGGCCGACGGTAGCGGGAGGGGAGCAGTTCTTC.

The chain uses TRBV6-5 and TRBJ2-2, with 8 nucleotides matching TRBD1. The V gene's germline CDR1 is MNHEY and CDR2 SVGAGI. The V and J ends lost 10 bases and 5 bases, in that order; junction bases with no gene match: 12. This CDR3 is 15 amino acids long. DNA of the CDR3: TGTGCCAACCGCCAGGGGGCGCTGGGGACCGGGGAGCTGTTTTTT. It specifies CANRQGALGTGELFF.

This clone showed up just once. The chain links TRBV12-3 or TRBV12-4 to TRBJ2-3; D is unclear. Trimming pared 6 bases from V and 5 bases from J, leaving 9 bases between. The CDR3 loop spans 12 amino acids. The CDR3 region has the DNA TGTGCCAGCAGCTCACCCGGAGATACGCAGTATTTT. It is translated as CASSSPGDTQYF.

This chain joins TRBV19 and TRBJ1-1; TRBD1 might be the D (5 bases). Trimming stripped 1 base from V and 0 bases from J, with 9 bases between. The germline gives CDR1 LNHDA, CDR2 SQIVND (reference sequence). This CDR3 has 15 amino acids. The DNA for the CDR3 is TGTGCCAGTAGTATAGGGGCCAGGGTGAACACTGAAGCTTTCTTT. Translating it yields CASSIGARVNTEAFF.

The rearrangement uses TRBV6-5 and TRBJ2-5, with 7 positions matching TRBD2. V lost 2 bases to trimming and J lost 4 bases; unmatched junction nucleotides: 10. CDR1 is MNHEY, CDR2 SVGAGI, per germline. The CDR3 loop spans 16 amino acids. CDR3 sequence: CASSYQGLGVRETQYF. The CDR3 DNA sequence: TGTGCCAGCAGTTACCAAGGACTAGGTGTTCGAGAGACCCAGTACTTC.

This chain connects TRBV20-1 to TRBJ2-1; 9 positions match TRBD2. J was trimmed by 4 bases and V by 3 bases; bases with no gene match: 7. The V gene's germline CDR1 is DFQATT and CDR2 SNEGSKA (reference sequence). The CDR3 is 15 residues long. The CDR3 region is CSASRAGGLYNEQFF. DNA of the CDR3: TGCAGTGCTAGTAGGGCGGGGGGGCTTTACAATGAGCAGTTCTTC.

The chain carries TRBV30 and TRBJ1-1; D is possibly TRBD1 (6 bases). V was cut by 3 bases and J by 5 bases, with 13 bases left in between. The CDR3 totals 13 residues. Per the germline V gene, CDR1 is GTSNPN and CDR2 is SVGIG (reference sequence). CDR3 protein: CAWSTDRRTEAFF. CDR3 DNA sequence: TGTGCCTGGAGCACTGACAGGAGAACTGAAGCTTTCTTT.

V is TRBV18 and J is TRBJ1-1; D is unclear. Germline CDR1 reads KGHSH; CDR2 reads LQKENI. The CDR3 spans 11 residues. V was cut by 3 bases and J by 7 bases, with 6 bases left in between. The CDR3 spells CASSPVDEAFF. Here the CDR3 DNA reads TGTGCCAGCTCACCCGTCGATGAAGCTTTCTTT. Combining the CDR3 with reference TRBV18 and TRBJ1-1 gives the whole variable domain NAGVMQNPRHLVRRRGQEARLRCSPMKGHSHVYWYRQLPEEGLKFMVYLQKENIIDESGMPKERFSAEFPKEGPSILRIQQVVRGDSAAYFCASSPVDEAFFGQGTRLTVV.

The rearrangement joins TRBV14 to TRBJ2-2; TRBD2 matches at 13 bases. CDR3 length: 17 residues. CDR1 and CDR2 (germline): SGHDN, FVKESK. The junction had 6 bases not matched to a gene; V was cut back by 4 bases and J by 4 bases. The CDR3 loop is CASSRGTSGTFTGELFF. CDR3 DNA: TGTGCCAGCAGCCGGGGGACTAGCGGGACTTTCACCGGGGAGCTGTTTTTT.